This T cell receptor (beta chain) was obtained from a study of T cells in lung cancer brain metastases (dated by TCRdb to 2016 to 2019). For the wider study: Most of the roughly 20 patients had a history of tobacco use, with a median of around 41 pack-years. Most of the roughly 20 patients received no interval therapy between primary and metastasis resection. The primary and brain metastasis specimens were acquired a median of roughly 350 days apart. An average DNA integrity number of roughly 4 was found in both primary and metastatic specimens, and no significant difference was detected between sites. In this study, the TCR beta CDR3 repertoires of fully resected primary non-small cell lung cancers were compared with those of paired brain metastases. A cohort of some 20 patients was included, from whom some 40 specimens were contributed, with one primary lung lesion and one brain metastasis obtained from each patient. Patients had a median age at first diagnosis of 57.5 years, with about 9 males and fewer than twelve females. Findings and caveats that apply to the study as a whole: The ten most abundant clones made up a significantly larger repertoire fraction in brain metastases than primaries, suggesting clonal expansion. DNA fragmentation in the FFPE samples may have prevented recovery of the complete infiltrating T cell repertoire. Brain metastases contained significantly fewer unique productive clones than the paired primaries (median about 1,500 versus 4,500). Most clones were found to be lesion-specific, and limited overlap was observed between paired lesions (mean Morisita index around 0.21). Effects of preoperative corticosteroids on T cell infiltration in brain metastases could not be controlled.

There are 14 amino acids in the CDR3, from cysteine to phenylalanine inclusive. Of the read, only the CDR3 DNA is kept; its 42 bases are in frame from base 1. Trimmed from V: 9 bases; trimmed from J: 3 bases; junction bases lacking a gene match: 6. In the germline V gene (reference sequence), CDR1 corresponds to SGHNT and CDR2 to YYREEE. Note on this clone: The specificity of this receptor is unknown. No much larger clone exists at a distance of one base, and base qualities are not known.

Patients underwent resection for synchronous oligometastatic disease or delayed recurrence of a solitary brain metastasis. To avoid including cancers other than NSCLC, any patient with a history of multiple malignancies was excluded. Using marked H&E slides as a guide, tumor areas were macrodissected from roughly 5 unstained 10 um sections that had been deparaffinized. All specimens were fixed in formalin and embedded in paraffin (FFPE). The AllPrep DNA/RNA FFPE Kit was used to extract genomic DNA. Each sample received between 2.24 and 4.92 ug of genomic DNA as input, and paired samples received equal DNA input. TCR beta libraries were constructed with the immunoSEQ hsTCRbeta Kit, which uses multiplexed V and J gene primers in two PCR steps. The pooled libraries, together with positive and negative controls, were sequenced on an Illumina MiSeq running a 100-cycle paired-end protocol. The published analysis was carried out like this. The immunoSEQ vendor processed the raw data into normalized, annotated TCR beta repertoire reports. Richness was defined as unique clones by nucleotide sequence, and total richness was extrapolated with the iChao1 and Efron-Thisted estimators. Pielou's evenness, Simpson's index, top-ten clone proportional abundance, and Morisita overlap index were used to characterize and compare paired lesions. TCRdb mirrors the immuneACCESS table, restricted to in-frame sequences. Some clones are absent from its copies; in checked studies, under half trace to an unresolved V gene, and the reason for the others is unknown. V and J calls plus clone size are reproduced from that table; the DNA served to infer D and trimming. This sample holds a few thousand clones; more than 75% were observed only once. The ten largest clones represent more than 10% of the sample.

Source material: tumor tissue from the primary lung tumor. Interpreted using the paper, the cell subset or site label stands for: primary lung cancer lesion. This clonotype was sampled from a man aged 60 to 69 with non-small cell lung cancer. The rearrangement joined TRBV5-4 to TRBJ2-5; 12 of the junction bases match TRBD2. The CDR3 has the sequence CATRLAGVEETQYF. The nucleotide sequence is given as TGTGCCACCCGACTAGCGGGGGTAGAAGAGACCCAGTACTTC.